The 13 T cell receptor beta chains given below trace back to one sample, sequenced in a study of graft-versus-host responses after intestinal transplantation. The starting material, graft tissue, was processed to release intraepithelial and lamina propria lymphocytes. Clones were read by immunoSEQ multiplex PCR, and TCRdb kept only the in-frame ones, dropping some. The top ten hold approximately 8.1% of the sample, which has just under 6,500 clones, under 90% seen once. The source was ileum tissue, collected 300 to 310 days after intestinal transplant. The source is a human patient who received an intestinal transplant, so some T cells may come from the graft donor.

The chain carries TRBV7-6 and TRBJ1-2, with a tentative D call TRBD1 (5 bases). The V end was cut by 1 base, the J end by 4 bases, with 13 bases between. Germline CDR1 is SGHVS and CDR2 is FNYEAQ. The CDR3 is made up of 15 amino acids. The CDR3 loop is CASSLVDGAPYGYTF. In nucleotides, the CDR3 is TGTGCCAGCAGCTTAGTCGACGGGGCGCCCTATGGCTACACCTTC.

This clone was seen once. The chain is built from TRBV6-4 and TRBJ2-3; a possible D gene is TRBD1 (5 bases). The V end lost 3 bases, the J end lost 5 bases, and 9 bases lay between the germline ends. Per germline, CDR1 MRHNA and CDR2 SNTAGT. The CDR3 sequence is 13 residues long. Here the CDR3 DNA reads TGTGCCAGCAGTGAAGGGGCGGAAGATACGCAGTATTTT. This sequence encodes CASSEGAEDTQYF.

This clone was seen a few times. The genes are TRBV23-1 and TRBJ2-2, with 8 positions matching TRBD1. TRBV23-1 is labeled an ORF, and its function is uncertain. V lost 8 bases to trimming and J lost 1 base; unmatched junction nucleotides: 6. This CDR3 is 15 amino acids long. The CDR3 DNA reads TGCGCCAGCGCGAAGACAGGGGTGAACACCGGGGAGCTGTTTTTT. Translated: CASAKTGVNTGELFF.

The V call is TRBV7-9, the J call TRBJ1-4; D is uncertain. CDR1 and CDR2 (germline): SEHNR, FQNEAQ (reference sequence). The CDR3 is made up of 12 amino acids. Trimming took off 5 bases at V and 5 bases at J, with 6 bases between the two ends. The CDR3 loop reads CASSALNEKLFF. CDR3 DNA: TGTGCCAGCAGCGCTTTGAATGAAAAACTGTTTTTT.

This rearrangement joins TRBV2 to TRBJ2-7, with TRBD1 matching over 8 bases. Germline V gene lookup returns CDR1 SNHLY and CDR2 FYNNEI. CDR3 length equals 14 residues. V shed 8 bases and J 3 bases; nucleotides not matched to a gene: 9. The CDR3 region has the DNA TGTGCCAGCGGGCAGGGGGCATGGGACTACGAGCAGTACTTC. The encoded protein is CASGQGAWDYEQYF.

In DNA, the CDR3 is TGTGCCAGCTACTTCGTGAACACTGAAGCTTTCTTT. It translates to CASYFVNTEAFF. This chain links TRBV2 with TRBJ1-1; no clear D. This CDR3 comprises 12 residues. The V end was cut by 8 bases, the J end by 0 bases, with 7 bases between. Germline loops: CDR1 SNHLY, CDR2 FYNNEI. The variable domain in full, completed from reference TRBV2 and TRBJ1-1, reads EPEVTQTPSHQVTQMGQEVILRCVPISNHLYFYWYRQILGQKVEFLVSFYNNEISEKSEIFDDQFSVERPDGSNFTLKIRSTKLEDSAMYFCASYFVNTEAFFGQGTRLTVV.

The CDR3 loop reads CASSVAGDNSPLHF. CDR3 DNA sequence: TGTGCCAGCAGCGTAGCAGGGGATAATTCACCCCTCCACTTT. The rearrangement links TRBV9 to TRBJ1-6, with a possible D match to TRBD1 (6 bases). Trimming removed 0 bases at V and 5 bases at J, with 6 bases between. Germline assignment: CDR1 SGDLS and CDR2 YYNGEE. The CDR3 length is 14 residues. The full variable domain, completed using reference TRBV9 and TRBJ1-6, is DSGVTQTPKHLITATGQRVTLRCSPRSGDLSVYWYQQSLDQGLQFLIQYYNGEERAKGNILERFSAQQFPDLHSELNLSSLELGDSALYFCASSVAGDNSPLHFGNGTRLTVT.

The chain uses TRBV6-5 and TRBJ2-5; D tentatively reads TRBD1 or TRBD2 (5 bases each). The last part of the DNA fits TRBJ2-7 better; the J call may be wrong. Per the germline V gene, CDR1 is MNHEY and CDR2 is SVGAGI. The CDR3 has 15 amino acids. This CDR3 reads CASSRFGDGSYEQYF. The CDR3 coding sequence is TGTGCCAGCAGCCGCTTTGGGGACGGATCCTACGAGCAGTACTTC.

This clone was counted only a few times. CDR3 coding DNA: TGCGCCAGCAGCTTGGGGGGCACAGATACGCAGTATTTT. Translated: CASSLGGTDTQYF. V and J are TRBV5-1 and TRBJ2-3; D is undetermined. Trimming cost V 0 bases and J 1 base, with 3 bases left between them. Germline CDR1 reads SGHRS; CDR2 reads YFSETQ. This CDR3 has 13 residues.

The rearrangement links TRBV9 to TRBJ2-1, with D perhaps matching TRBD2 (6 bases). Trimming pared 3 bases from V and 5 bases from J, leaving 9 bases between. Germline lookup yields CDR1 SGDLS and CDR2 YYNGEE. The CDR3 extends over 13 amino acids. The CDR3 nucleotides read TGTGCCAGCAGCGGGCGGGGAGACAATGAGCAGTTCTTC. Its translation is CASSGRGDNEQFF.

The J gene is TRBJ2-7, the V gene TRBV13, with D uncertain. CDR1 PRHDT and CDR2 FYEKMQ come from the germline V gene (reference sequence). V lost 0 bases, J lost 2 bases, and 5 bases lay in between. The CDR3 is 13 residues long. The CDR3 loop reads CASSLGATYEQYF. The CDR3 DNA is TGTGCCAGCAGCTTAGGGGCTACCTACGAGCAGTACTTC.

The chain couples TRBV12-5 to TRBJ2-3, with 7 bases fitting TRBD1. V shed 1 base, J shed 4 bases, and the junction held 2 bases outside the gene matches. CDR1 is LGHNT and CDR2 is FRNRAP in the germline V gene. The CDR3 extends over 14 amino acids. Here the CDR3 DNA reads TGTGCTAGTGGTTTGGGGCAGGGGGCAGATACGCAGTATTTT. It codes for CASGLGQGADTQYF.

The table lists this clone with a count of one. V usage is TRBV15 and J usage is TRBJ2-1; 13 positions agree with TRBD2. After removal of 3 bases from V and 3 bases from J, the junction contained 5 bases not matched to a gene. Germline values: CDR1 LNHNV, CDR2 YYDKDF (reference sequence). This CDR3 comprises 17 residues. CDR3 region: CATSRGGLAGRYNEQFF. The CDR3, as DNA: TGTGCCACCAGCAGGGGGGGACTAGCGGGGCGCTACAATGAGCAGTTCTTC.